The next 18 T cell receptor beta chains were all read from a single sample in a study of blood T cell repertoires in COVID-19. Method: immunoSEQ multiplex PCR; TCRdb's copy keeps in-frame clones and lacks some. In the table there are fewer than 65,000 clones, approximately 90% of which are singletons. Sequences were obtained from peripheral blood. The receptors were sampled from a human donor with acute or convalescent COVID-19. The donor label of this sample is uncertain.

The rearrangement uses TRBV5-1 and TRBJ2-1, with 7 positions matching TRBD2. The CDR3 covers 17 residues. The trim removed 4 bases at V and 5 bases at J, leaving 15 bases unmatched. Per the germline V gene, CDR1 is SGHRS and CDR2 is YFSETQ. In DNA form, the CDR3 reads TGCGCCAGCAGCCCATCCCTTTTCGGGGGGTTTAACAATGAGCAGTTCTTC. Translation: CASSPSLFGGFNNEQFF.

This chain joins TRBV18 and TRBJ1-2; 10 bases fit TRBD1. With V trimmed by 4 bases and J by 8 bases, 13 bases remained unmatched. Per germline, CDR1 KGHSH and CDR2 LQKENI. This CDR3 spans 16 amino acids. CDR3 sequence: CASSQLFPGTGDGYTF. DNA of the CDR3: TGTGCCAGCTCACAACTATTCCCGGGGACAGGGGACGGCTACACCTTC.

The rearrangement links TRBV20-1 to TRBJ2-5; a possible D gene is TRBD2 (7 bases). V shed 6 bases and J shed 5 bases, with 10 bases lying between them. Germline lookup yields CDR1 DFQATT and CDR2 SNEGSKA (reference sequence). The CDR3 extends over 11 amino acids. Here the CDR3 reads CSAGGAETQYF. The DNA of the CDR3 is TGCAGTGCGGGGGGGGCGGAGACCCAGTACTTC.

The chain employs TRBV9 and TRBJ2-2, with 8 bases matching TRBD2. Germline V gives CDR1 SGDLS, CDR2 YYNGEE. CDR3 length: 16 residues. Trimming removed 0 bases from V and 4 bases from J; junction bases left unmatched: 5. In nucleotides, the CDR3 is TGTGCCAGCAGCGTAGTTAGCGGGGACTTCACCGGGGAGCTGTTTTTT. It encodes CASSVVSGDFTGELFF.

CDR3 sequence reads: CASQGAPGSPLHF. The CDR3 DNA follows: TGTGCCTCGCAGGGGGCCCCGGGTTCACCCCTCCACTTT. The chain carries TRBV30 and TRBJ1-6; 8 nucleotides agree with TRBD1. Trimming removed 7 bases from V and 9 bases from J; junction bases left unmatched: 8. Germline V gene sequence: CDR1 GTSNPN, CDR2 SVGIG (reference sequence). There are 13 residues in the CDR3.

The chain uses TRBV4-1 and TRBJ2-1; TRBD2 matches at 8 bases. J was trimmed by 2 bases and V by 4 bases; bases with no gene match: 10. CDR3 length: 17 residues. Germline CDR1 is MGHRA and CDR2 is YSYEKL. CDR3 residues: CASSRYDGGATYNEQFF. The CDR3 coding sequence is TGCGCCAGCAGCCGTTACGACGGGGGGGCAACCTACAATGAGCAGTTCTTC.

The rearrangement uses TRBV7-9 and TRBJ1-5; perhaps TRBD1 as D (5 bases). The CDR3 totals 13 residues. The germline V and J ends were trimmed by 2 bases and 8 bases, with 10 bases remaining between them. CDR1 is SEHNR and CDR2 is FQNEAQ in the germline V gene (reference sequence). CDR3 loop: CASSLTGFEPQHF. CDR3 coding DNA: TGTGCCAGCAGCTTAACAGGTTTTGAGCCCCAGCATTTT.

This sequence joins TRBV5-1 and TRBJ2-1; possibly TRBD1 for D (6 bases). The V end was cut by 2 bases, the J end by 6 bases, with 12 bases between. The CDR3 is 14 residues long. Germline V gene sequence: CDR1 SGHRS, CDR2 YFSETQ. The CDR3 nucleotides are TGCGCCAGCAGCTTATGGACAGCCATCAATGAGCAGTTCTTC. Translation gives CASSLWTAINEQFF.

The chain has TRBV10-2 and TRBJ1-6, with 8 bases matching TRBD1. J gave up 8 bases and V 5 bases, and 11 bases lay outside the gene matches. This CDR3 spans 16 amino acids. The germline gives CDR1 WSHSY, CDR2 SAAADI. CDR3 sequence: CASSHPVGQGDSPLHF. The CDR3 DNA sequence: TGCGCCAGCAGTCACCCCGTTGGACAGGGTGATTCACCCCTCCACTTT.

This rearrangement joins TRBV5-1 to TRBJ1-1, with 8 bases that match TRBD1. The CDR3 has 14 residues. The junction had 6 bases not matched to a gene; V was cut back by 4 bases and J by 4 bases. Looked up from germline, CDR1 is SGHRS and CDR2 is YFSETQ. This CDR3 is CASSPTGVGTEAFF. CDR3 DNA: TGCGCCAGCAGCCCGACAGGGGTAGGCACTGAAGCTTTCTTT.

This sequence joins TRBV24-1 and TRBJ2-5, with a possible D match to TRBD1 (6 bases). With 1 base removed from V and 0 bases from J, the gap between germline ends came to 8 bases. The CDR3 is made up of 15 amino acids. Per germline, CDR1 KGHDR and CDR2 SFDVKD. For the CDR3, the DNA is TGTGCCACCAGTGATTTCACAGGGCACCAAGAGACCCAGTACTTC. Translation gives CATSDFTGHQETQYF.

Here the CDR3 reads CASSVTGAREQYV. Here the CDR3 DNA reads TGTGCCAGCAGCGTAACAGGGGCAAGGGAGCAGTACGTC. This chain uses TRBV5-8 with TRBJ2-7; 7 nucleotides align to TRBD1. This CDR3 is 13 amino acids long. Per germline, CDR1 SGHTS and CDR2 YDEGEE. V lost 4 bases, J lost 7 bases, and 8 bases stayed unmatched.

This CDR3 reads CASSLGQGATNEKLFF. The CDR3 coding sequence is TGTGCCAGCAGCTTGGGACAGGGGGCAACTAATGAAAAACTGTTTTTT. The chain combines TRBV5-8 with TRBJ1-4; 9 bases match TRBD1. Germline loops: CDR1 SGHTS, CDR2 YDEGEE. The CDR3 is 16 amino acids. Germline trimming cut 0 bases from V and 0 bases from J; bases unmatched to any gene: 0. Supplemented by reference TRBV5-8 and TRBJ1-4, the full variable domain reads EAGVTQSPTHLIKTRGQQATLRCSPISGHTSVYWYQQALGLGLQFLLWYDEGEERNRGNFPPRFSGRQFPNYSSELNVNALELEDSALYLCASSLGQGATNEKLFFGSGTQLSVL.

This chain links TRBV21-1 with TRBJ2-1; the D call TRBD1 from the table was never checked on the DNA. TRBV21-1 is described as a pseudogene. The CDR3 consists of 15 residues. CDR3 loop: CASSKKQGLWNEQFF. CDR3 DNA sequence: TGTGCCAGCAGCAAGAAACAGGGGTTGTGGAATGAGCAGTTCTTC.

The CDR3 sequence is CASTTGLDTQYF. CDR3 DNA: TGTGCCAGTACGACGGGACTCGATACGCAGTATTTT. V and J are TRBV19 and TRBJ2-3; a weak D match, TRBD2 (6 bases). Germline V CDR1 and CDR2: LNHDA, SQIVND (reference sequence). The ends were cut back, 7 bases at V and 6 bases at J, with 11 bases in the middle. The CDR3 contains 12 residues.

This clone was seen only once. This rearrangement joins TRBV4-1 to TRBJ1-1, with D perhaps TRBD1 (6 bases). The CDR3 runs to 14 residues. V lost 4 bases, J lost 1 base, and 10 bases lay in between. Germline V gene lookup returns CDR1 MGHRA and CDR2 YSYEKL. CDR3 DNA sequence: TGCGCCAGCAGCCCCCAGGGGAAGAACACTGAAGCTTTCTTT. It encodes CASSPQGKNTEAFF.

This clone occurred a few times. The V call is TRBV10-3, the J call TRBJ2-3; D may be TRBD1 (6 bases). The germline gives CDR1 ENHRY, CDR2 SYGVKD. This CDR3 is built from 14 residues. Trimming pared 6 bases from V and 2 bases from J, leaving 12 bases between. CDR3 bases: TGTGCCATCAGCCGGGACACTATCACAGATACGCAGTATTTT. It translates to CAISRDTITDTQYF.

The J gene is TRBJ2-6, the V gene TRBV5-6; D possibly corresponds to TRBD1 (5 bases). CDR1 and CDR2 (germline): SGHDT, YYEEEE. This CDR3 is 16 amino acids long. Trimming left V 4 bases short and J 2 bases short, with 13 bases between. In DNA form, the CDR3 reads TGTGCCAGCAGCACAGGTCAGGATCCTGGGGCCAACGTCCTGACTTTC. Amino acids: CASSTGQDPGANVLTF.